This T cell receptor beta chain derives from a study of patients and donors after allogeneic stem cell transplantation. Turning to this clonotype: A read error may produce the germline difference seen at one junction end.

One entry per CDR3 protein results from TCRdb running MiXCR on the RT-PCR reads. The sample holds roughly 250,000 distinct CDR3 sequences, 14% seen once. This CDR3 is 15 amino acids long. CDR1 SEHNR and CDR2 FQNEAQ come from the germline V gene (reference sequence). This TCR was recovered from a human donor who was either an allogeneic HSCT recipient or a stem cell or donor lymphocyte infusion donor (not recorded which). It is not recorded whose cells these are; they may come from a transplant donor. This chain links TRBV7-9 with TRBJ1-1; no firm D call. The specimen was blood, either unsorted or a sorted T cell fraction (not recorded which). CDR3: CACSFTPVRDTEAFF. In DNA form, the CDR3 reads TGTGCCTGCAGTTTTACACCCGTTCGGGACACTGAAGCTTTCTTT.